Listed below are T cell receptor beta chains from one sample, sequenced in a study of shared clonotypes between healthy human individuals. Here immunoSEQ multiplex PCR was the method, and the copy in TCRdb shows in-frame clones only, minus some. Of some 2 million clones in the sample, just under 95% are singletons; the top ten hold roughly 1%. Specimen: naive CD8+ T cells sorted from blood. The receptors were gathered from a man aged 18-30 years in good health. Both conserved end residues are part of each CDR3. A D gene is named only where the DNA matches it firmly. The listing skips clone size in some rows; elsewhere it reads once, few, many or a size class.

TRBV7-9	TRBJ1-4	-	-	TGTGCCAGCAGCTTAGCGATGGAGGGTACTAATGAAAAACTGTTTTTT	CASSLAMEGTNEKLFF
TRBV7-2	TRBJ1-2	-	-	TGTGCCAGCAGCCGACAAGACTATGGCTACACCTTC	CASSRQDYGYTF
TRBV27	TRBJ2-2	TRBD1	-	TGTGCCAGCAGCTATGGACAGGGTGGTGAGCTGTTTTTT	CASSYGQGGELFF
TRBV14	TRBJ2-1	TRBD2	-	TGTGCCAGCAGCCAAGATTGGGGGACTAGCGGAAACAATGAGCAGTTCTTC	CASSQDWGTSGNNEQFF
TRBV9	TRBJ2-5	-	-	TGTGCCAGCAGCGTAGATGGCCTGTACCAAGAGACCCAGTACTTC	CASSVDGLYQETQYF
TRBV4-3	TRBJ2-3	TRBD2	once	TGCGCCAGCAGCCAAGAGGAGTTGACTAGCGAGGCCGCAGATACGCAGTATTTT	CASSQEELTSEAADTQYF
TRBV9	TRBJ2-6	-	-	TGTGCCAGCAGCGTAGCCCGGACCTCTGGGGCCAACGTCCTGACTTTC	CASSVARTSGANVLTF
TRBV16	TRBJ2-1	-	few	TGTGCCAGCAGCCAAACGGTAAATGAGCAGTTCTTC	CASSQTVNEQFF
TRBV19	TRBJ1-6	TRBD1	-	TGTGCCAGTAGTTGGGACAGTATGGTCGGTTCACCCCTCCACTTT	CASSWDSMVGSPLHF
TRBV29-1	TRBJ1-1	-	-	TGCAGCGTTCCACTGATGAACACTGAAGCTTTCTTT	CSVPLMNTEAFF
TRBV27	TRBJ2-6	-	-	TGTGCCAGCAGTTTGCAGGGCGGGGCCAACGTCCTGACTTTC	CASSLQGGANVLTF
TRBV28	TRBJ1-1	-	-	TGTGCCAGCAGTACCGACCGGGAAAAGAACACTGAAGCTTTCTTT	CASSTDREKNTEAFF
TRBV9	TRBJ2-2	-	once	TGTGCCAGCAGCACTCCGAACACCGGGGAGCTGTTTTTT	CASSTPNTGELFF
TRBV5-4	TRBJ2-1	-	-	TGTGCCAGCAGCTATGCCGGGACGCGCAATGAGCAGTTCTTC	CASSYAGTRNEQFF
TRBV4-1	TRBJ2-7	TRBD1	-	TGCGCCAGCCAGAGGGACAGGGGGGGCCACTACGAGCAGTACTTC	CASQRDRGGHYEQYF
TRBV2	TRBJ1-6	TRBD1	few	TGTGCCAGCAGTTACAGGGGAGGGGATTCACCCCTCCACTTT	CASSYRGGDSPLHF
TRBV9	TRBJ2-1	-	-	TGTGCCAGCAGCGCCTCCCTGGGGGAGGTAGGGAATGAGCAGTTCTTC	CASSASLGEVGNEQFF
TRBV5-1	TRBJ2-7	-	-	TGCGCCAGCAGCCCGACTGCAGCGGCGCTATCCTACGAGCAGTACTTC	CASSPTAAALSYEQYF
TRBV7-3	TRBJ2-7	-	-	TGTGCCAGCAGCTCCTCCGGGGGTGAGCAGTACTTC	CASSSSGGEQYF
TRBV19	TRBJ2-7	TRBD1	-	TGTGCCAGTAGTTTGACAGGGGCCGACTACGAGCAGTACTTC	CASSLTGADYEQYF
TRBV30	TRBJ2-5	-	-	TGTGCCTGGAGCGCTGGAACAAGACAGTTGGAGACCCAGTACTTC	CAWSAGTRQLETQYF
TRBV2	TRBJ1-1	-	-	TGTGCCAGCAGTGAATGGAGGCTCGAAGCTTTCTTT	CASSEWRLEAFF
TRBV6-1	TRBJ2-7	-	-	TGTGCCAGCAGTGAAGCGCCACAGCCCTACGAGCAGTACTTC	CASSEAPQPYEQYF
TRBV27	TRBJ2-7	-	-	TGTGCCAGCAACAATCAGGGGGGGATGTTCGAGCAGTACTTC	CASNNQGGMFEQYF
TRBV2	TRBJ2-7	TRBD2	-	TGTGCCAGCACTCACAGCCGACTAGCGGACTACGAGCAGTACTTC	CASTHSRLADYEQYF
TRBV2	TRBJ2-5	TRBD1	-	TGTGCCAGCAGTGAGCAGGGGGCGTCCCAAGAGACCCAGTACTTC	CASSEQGASQETQYF
TRBV2	TRBJ1-1	-	-	TGTGCCAGCAGTGTGGGGGGGCAGGGAACTGAAGCTTTCTTT	CASSVGGQGTEAFF
TRBV4-1	TRBJ1-2	-	-	TGCGCCAGCAGCCAAGGGATAAACGTCCGGGCATATGGCTACACCTTC	CASSQGINVRAYGYTF
TRBV30	TRBJ1-2	-	few	TGTGCCTGGAGCCTAGGGGGAAGCTATGGCTACACCTTC	CAWSLGGSYGYTF
TRBV27	TRBJ2-1	TRBD1	-	TGTGCCAGCAGTTTAACAGGGGGCTACAATGAGCAGTTCTTC	CASSLTGGYNEQFF
TRBV14	TRBJ1-6	-	-	TGTGCCAGCAGCCAGCTAGACACGAGCTCCTATAATTCACCCCTCCACTTT	CASSQLDTSSYNSPLHF
TRBV10-3	TRBJ2-3	TRBD2	-	TGTGCCATCAGTGGGTCTAGCGGGGGAAACACAGATACGCAGTATTTT	CAISGSSGGNTDTQYF
TRBV30	TRBJ2-3	TRBD2	-	TGTGCCTGGAGTGTCGGAGCGGGGACGGATACGCAGTATTTT	CAWSVGAGTDTQYF
TRBV2	TRBJ1-5	TRBD1	-	TGTGCCAGCCAGCGGGGACAGGGAGTAGTTCAGCCCCAGCATTTT	CASQRGQGVVQPQHF
TRBV4-1	TRBJ1-1	-	-	TGCGCCAGCAGCGACGGACTCTCCAAGGGGGAAGCTTTCTTT	CASSDGLSKGEAFF
TRBV27	TRBJ1-2	TRBD1	-	TGTGCCAGCTCTACAGGGGCTAACTATGGCTACACCTTC	CASSTGANYGYTF
TRBV5-1	TRBJ2-7	TRBD1	-	TGCGCCAGCAGCCCGGGACAGGGGGCATACTACGAGCAGTACTTC	CASSPGQGAYYEQYF
TRBV9	TRBJ1-6	-	-	TGTGCCAGCAGCGTAGAAGGGGGTATCTCACCCCTCCACTTT	CASSVEGGISPLHF
TRBV5-1	TRBJ1-2	TRBD1	-	TGCGCCAGCAGCTGGGACAGGGAATACTATGGCTACACCTTC	CASSWDREYYGYTF
TRBV13	TRBJ2-5	TRBD2	-	TGTGCCAGCAGCGCGACTAGCGGGGCGTACCAAGAGACCCAGTACTTC	CASSATSGAYQETQYF
TRBV5-6	TRBJ2-1	TRBD1	-	TGTGCCAGCAGCTGGGGGACAGTTTTTTCCTACAATGAGCAGTTCTTC	CASSWGTVFSYNEQFF
TRBV2	TRBJ2-1	-	-	TGTGCCGCGGGGGACACAGGGCATGAGCAGTTCTTC	CAAGDTGHEQFF